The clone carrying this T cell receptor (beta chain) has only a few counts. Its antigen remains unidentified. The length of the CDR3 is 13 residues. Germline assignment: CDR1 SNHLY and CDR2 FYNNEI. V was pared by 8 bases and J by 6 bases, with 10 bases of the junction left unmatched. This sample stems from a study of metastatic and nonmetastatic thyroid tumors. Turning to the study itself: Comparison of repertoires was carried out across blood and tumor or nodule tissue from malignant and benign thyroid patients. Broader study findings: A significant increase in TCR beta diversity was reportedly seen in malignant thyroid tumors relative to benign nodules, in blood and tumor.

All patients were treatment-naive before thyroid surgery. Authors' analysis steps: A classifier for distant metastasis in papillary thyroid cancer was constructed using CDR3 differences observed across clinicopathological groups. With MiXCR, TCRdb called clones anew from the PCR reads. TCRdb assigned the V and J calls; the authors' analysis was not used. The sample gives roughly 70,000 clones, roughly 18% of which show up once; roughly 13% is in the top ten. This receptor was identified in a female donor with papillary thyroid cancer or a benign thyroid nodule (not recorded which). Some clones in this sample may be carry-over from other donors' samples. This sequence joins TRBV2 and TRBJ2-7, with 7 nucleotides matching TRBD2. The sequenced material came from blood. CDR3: CASGGVGSPEQYF. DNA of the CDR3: TGTGCCAGCGGGGGGGTAGGGAGCCCCGAGCAGTACTTC.